This T cell receptor (beta chain) was identified during a study of blood T cell repertoires in COVID-19. Study summary: There were acute and convalescent COVID-19 samples, and they came from the United States, Italy and Spain. PBMCs, B-cell-depleted T cells, or T cells provided the cDNA or gDNA that made up the material.

In the original analysis: Amplification of reference gene primers was used by the study to estimate nucleated cell counts. Repertoires were generated with immunoSEQ multiplex PCR, while TCRdb's copy carries only in-frame clones and drops some. V and J calls and clone size are those listed in that table; D and trimming were worked out from the DNA. The data hold over 150,000 clones, with 81% observed a single time. Sequenced input: peripheral blood. The receptor was derived from a woman older than 75 with COVID-19, enrolled during active disease.

CDR3 region: CASTFWWGGATQETQYF. CDR3 DNA sequence: TGTGCCAGCACCTTCTGGTGGGGCGGGGCAACGCAAGAGACCCAGTACTTC. V and J are TRBV3-1 (or the pseudogene TRBV3-2) and TRBJ2-5, with D possibly being TRBD2 (6 bases). The V gene's germline CDR1 is LGHDT and CDR2 YNNKEL (reference sequence). The CDR3 has 17 amino acids. With 7 bases removed from V and 2 bases from J, the gap between germline ends came to 23 bases.